The 11 T cell receptor beta chains below were found in one sample sequenced in a study of T cell responses to AZD1222 COVID-19 vaccine. The data were produced by immunoSEQ multiplex PCR, yet TCRdb's version contains in-frame clones alone and is incomplete. Counted here are around 150,000 clones, 92% occurring once; the ten biggest clones make up roughly 4.5%. Material: peripheral blood, obtained on day 0 of MenACWY control vaccination. Receptors originate from an adult in good health.

This chain links TRBV19 with TRBJ1-1; D call uncertain. Trimming shortened V by 3 bases and J by 4 bases, and 3 bases separated the two germline ends. Germline CDR1 is LNHDA and CDR2 is SQIVND (reference sequence). CDR3 length: 11 residues. CDR3 residues: CASSMSTEAFF. The CDR3 DNA follows: TGTGCCAGTAGTATGTCCACTGAAGCTTTCTTT.

This chain connects TRBV6-1 to TRBJ2-3; D is perhaps TRBD2 (5 bases). This CDR3 region has 18 residues. The V end lost 0 bases, the J end lost 5 bases, and 21 bases lay between the germline ends. The V gene's germline CDR1 is MNHNS and CDR2 SASEGT. The CDR3 reads CASSEAWAGVPGGDTQYF. The CDR3 DNA reads as TGTGCCAGCAGTGAAGCCTGGGCTGGGGTCCCCGGAGGAGATACGCAGTATTTT.

This clone showed up just once. CDR3 sequence (DNA): TGTGCCTGGATTCCCGCAGGGAGCAATGAGCAGTTCTTC. Protein product: CAWIPAGSNEQFF. The chain joins TRBV30 to TRBJ2-1; D possibly matches TRBD1 or TRBD2 (5 bases each). CDR1 and CDR2 from the germline V gene are GTSNPN and SVGIG (reference sequence). The germline V and J ends were trimmed by 4 bases and 6 bases, with 13 bases remaining between them. The CDR3 spans 13 residues.

Here the CDR3 DNA reads TGCGCCAGCAGCTTGGGAGTAGCGGGAGAAGGTGAGCAGTTCTTC. Its protein is CASSLGVAGEGEQFF. This rearrangement joins TRBV5-1 to TRBJ2-1; 9 positions agree with TRBD2. The CDR3 runs 15 residues. The V and J ends lost 0 bases and 9 bases, in that order; junction bases with no gene match: 7. Germline assignment: CDR1 SGHRS and CDR2 YFSETQ.

The chain recombines TRBV11-2 with TRBJ2-7, with a weak D call TRBD1 (6 bases). With 4 bases removed from V and 2 bases from J, the gap between germline ends came to 9 bases. The CDR3 spans 13 residues. Germline V CDR1 and CDR2: SGHAT, FQNNGV. CDR3 protein: CASSYGQTYEQYF. CDR3 coding DNA: TGTGCCAGCAGCTATGGACAGACCTACGAGCAGTACTTC.

This chain links TRBV7-8 with TRBJ1-1; D unresolved. The CDR3 is made up of 14 amino acids. Looked up from germline, CDR1 is SGHVS and CDR2 is FQNEAQ. Deletions cut 1 base from V and 3 bases from J, with 9 bases between. CDR3 region: CASSLVTGYTEAFF. The CDR3 DNA reads as TGTGCCAGCAGCTTAGTGACGGGGTACACTGAAGCTTTCTTT. The variable domain in full, completed from reference TRBV7-8 and TRBJ1-1, reads GAGVSQSPRYKVAKRGQDVALRCDPISGHVSLFWYQQALGQGPEFLTYFQNEAQLDKSGLPSDRFFAERPEGSVSTLKIQRTQQEDSAVYLCASSLVTGYTEAFFGQGTRLTVV.

This clone was seen just once. The chain carries TRBV11-2 and TRBJ2-7; TRBD1 matches 9 bases. CDR1 is SGHAT, CDR2 FQNNGV, per germline. With V trimmed by 3 bases and J by 4 bases, 13 bases remained unmatched. CDR3 size: 17 residues. The CDR3 sequence: CASSFGFSGTGIYEQYF. CDR3 sequence (DNA): TGTGCCAGCAGCTTTGGTTTTTCAGGGACAGGGATATACGAGCAGTACTTC.

V gene TRBV7-2 combines with J gene TRBJ1-4, with 8 bases fitting TRBD1. Unmatched junction bases numbered 8, after V lost 5 bases and J lost 6 bases. There are 15 residues in the CDR3. Germline V gives CDR1 SGHTA, CDR2 FQGNSA. The CDR3 loop reads CASSLQGAGDEKLFF. The CDR3 nucleotides read TGTGCCAGCAGCCTTCAGGGGGCGGGAGATGAAAAACTGTTTTTT.

The rearrangement uses TRBV15 and TRBJ1-2; 10 bases agree with TRBD1. Germline CDR1 and CDR2: LNHNV and YYDKDF (reference sequence). V shed 3 bases and J 4 bases; nucleotides not matched to a gene: 8. The CDR3 is 16 amino acids. Here the CDR3 reads CATSRRTTGGTYGYTF. The CDR3, as DNA: TGTGCCACCAGCAGGAGAACGACAGGGGGCACCTATGGCTACACCTTC.

The chain combines TRBV20-1 with TRBJ2-2; a weak D match, TRBD1 (5 bases). The germline V gene has CDR1 DFQATT and CDR2 SNEGSKA (reference sequence). The CDR3 spans 15 residues. The V and J ends lost 3 bases and 2 bases respectively, with 13 bases between them. CDR3 sequence: CSASKGAANTGELFF. The CDR3 DNA sequence: TGCAGTGCTAGTAAAGGGGCGGCTAACACCGGGGAGCTGTTTTTT.

The rearrangement links TRBV7-3 to TRBJ1-5; 7 positions match TRBD1. The V segment lost 5 bases and the J segment 2 bases; nucleotides outside the gene matches: 3. Germline V CDR1 and CDR2: SGHTA, FQGTGA. There are 14 residues in the CDR3. The CDR3 bases are TGTGCCAGCAGCCTCGACAGGGGCAATCAGCCCCAGCATTTT. Its protein product is CASSLDRGNQPQHF.